The next 20 T cell receptor beta chains were all read from a single sample in a study of PD-1 blockade in classical Hodgkin lymphoma. With no exception, relapse followed autologous stem cell transplantation in all patients, and brentuximab vedotin exposure varied. Profiling relied on immunoSEQ multiplex PCR, and the TCRdb table lists in-frame clones only, not all of them. The sample has 95,000 to 120,000 clones; about 88% are singletons. The source material was peripheral blood mononuclear cells (PBMCs), sampled before the second cycle of nivolumab. The receptors stem from a human donor with classical Hodgkin lymphoma.

The rearrangement links TRBV29-1 to TRBJ1-1, with TRBD1 matching over 11 bases. From germline, CDR1 is SQVTM and CDR2 ANQGSEA. This CDR3 contains 12 residues. J gave up 10 bases and V 4 bases, and 5 bases lay outside the gene matches. CDR3 DNA sequence: TGCAGCGTTGGGACCGGGACAGGGGGAGCTTTCTTT. It is translated as CSVGTGTGGAFF.

This chain uses TRBV5-1 with TRBJ1-1, with 7 bases matching TRBD1. Trimming at V came to 6 bases and at J to 1 base, leaving 3 bases not matched to a gene. Germline CDR1 is SGHRS and CDR2 is YFSETQ. The CDR3 loop spans 13 amino acids. The CDR3 region has the DNA TGCGCCAGCAACACAGGGGCGAACACTGAAGCTTTCTTT. It codes for CASNTGANTEAFF.

The genes are TRBV28 and TRBJ1-5, with 9 bases lining up with TRBD1. V lost 7 bases to trimming and J lost 5 bases; unmatched junction nucleotides: 9. The CDR3 length is 15 residues. Germline V gene sequence: CDR1 MDHEN, CDR2 SYDVKM. The CDR3 sequence: CASMVSGTGYQPQHF. DNA of the CDR3: TGTGCCAGCATGGTTTCCGGGACAGGGTATCAGCCCCAGCATTTT.

This chain uses TRBV9 with TRBJ1-2; tentatively, D is TRBD1 (5 bases). This CDR3 contains 14 residues. Germline CDR1 and CDR2: SGDLS and YYNGEE. Trimming took 0 bases from V and 4 from J, leaving 10 bases between them. The CDR3 DNA reads as TGTGCCAGCAGCGTAGGGGGGGAGGCCTATGGCTACACCTTC. Residues: CASSVGGEAYGYTF.

This clone was seen just once. The chain carries TRBV27 and TRBJ2-7; no definite D call. CDR1 is MNHEY, CDR2 SMNVEV, per germline (reference sequence). This CDR3 comprises 13 residues. V gave up 2 bases and J gave up 3 bases, with 8 bases separating them. The DNA for the CDR3 is TGTGCCAGCAGTTTAACAGAAAACTACGAGCAGTACTTC. Translated, it gives CASSLTENYEQYF.

This clone was counted between two and nine times. This chain connects TRBV28 to TRBJ1-2; 7 bases align to TRBD1. Trimming cost V 0 bases and J 6 bases; bases outside gene matches: 7. The germline V gene encodes CDR1 MDHEN and CDR2 SYDVKM. This CDR3 has 15 residues. The CDR3 is CASSLWLQGPDGYTF. The DNA of the CDR3 is TGTGCCAGCAGTTTATGGTTACAGGGGCCGGATGGCTACACCTTC.

The rearrangement uses TRBV2 and TRBJ2-6; D call uncertain. V shed 0 bases and J shed 0 bases, with 12 bases lying between them. Per germline, CDR1 SNHLY and CDR2 FYNNEI. This CDR3 region has 18 residues. The CDR3 nucleotides are TGTGCCAGCAGTGAAGCCCCATCCTTTCTCTCTGGGGCCAACGTCCTGACTTTC. This encodes CASSEAPSFLSGANVLTF.

The rearrangement uses TRBV4-1 and TRBJ2-7; 12 bases fit TRBD1. The V segment lost 2 bases and the J segment 7 bases; nucleotides outside the gene matches: 6. This CDR3 comprises 15 residues. Germline CDR1 is MGHRA and CDR2 is YSYEKL. The CDR3 sequence: CASSQPGQGAREQYF. CDR3 sequence (DNA): TGCGCCAGCAGCCAACCGGGACAGGGGGCGAGGGAGCAGTACTTC.

The V gene is TRBV6-5, the J gene TRBJ2-7, with 7 bases that match TRBD1. Germline V gene lookup returns CDR1 MNHEY and CDR2 SVGAGI. V trimming: 4 bases; J trimming: 3 bases; junction bases outside the gene matches: 6. The CDR3 covers 14 residues. For the CDR3, the DNA is TGTGCCAGCAGTTCGTGGACAGGTCTCTACGAGCAGTACTTC. It encodes CASSSWTGLYEQYF.

V gene TRBV28 combines with J gene TRBJ1-3; D is uncertain. Between the trimmed V and J ends, which lost 11 bases and 0 bases, there was a span of 8 bases. Germline assignment: CDR1 MDHEN and CDR2 SYDVKM. This CDR3 has 12 amino acids. CDR3 sequence reads: CAVGVSGNTIYF. CDR3 nucleotides: TGTGCCGTTGGGGTCTCTGGAAACACCATATATTTT. Drawing the rest from reference TRBV28 and TRBJ1-3, the complete variable domain is DVKVTQSSRYLVKRTGEKVFLECVQDMDHENMFWYRQDPGLGLRLIYFSYDVKMKEKGDIPEGYSVSREKKERFSLILESASTNQTSMYLCAVGVSGNTIYFGEGSWLTVV.

The chain links TRBV5-1 to TRBJ1-1; no clear D. Trimming removed 3 bases from V and 8 bases from J, with 20 bases in between. In germline, CDR1 is SGHRS, CDR2 YFSETQ. The CDR3 covers 15 residues. As DNA, the CDR3 is TGCGCCAGCAGCTCTCTAACAGTTATGGAAGACGAAGCTTTCTTT. Translated: CASSSLTVMEDEAFF. The whole variable domain, filled in from reference TRBV5-1 and TRBJ1-1, reads KAGVTQTPRYLIKTRGQQVTLSCSPISGHRSVSWYQQTPGQGLQFLFEYFSETQRNKGNFPGRFSGRQFSNSRSEMNVSTLELGDSALYLCASSSLTVMEDEAFFGQGTRLTVV.

V gene TRBV4-3 combines with J gene TRBJ2-1; possibly TRBD1 for D (6 bases). The V and J ends lost 2 bases and 0 bases respectively, with 14 bases between them. From germline, CDR1 is LGHNA and CDR2 YSLEER. The CDR3 length is 17 residues. The CDR3 nucleotides are TGCGCCAGCAGCCAACAATACACAGGGAGCTCCTACAATGAGCAGTTCTTC. Translation: CASSQQYTGSSYNEQFF.

This chain joins TRBV10-3 and TRBJ2-7, with D hard to call. The CDR3 extends over 15 amino acids. CDR1 is ENHRY and CDR2 is SYGVKD in the germline V gene. Trimming left V 3 bases short and J 2 bases short, with 14 bases between. CDR3 nucleotides: TGTGCCATCAGTGATTCCCCCCCCGGGCCCTACGAGCAGTACTTC. Its protein product is CAISDSPPGPYEQYF.

The CDR3 DNA reads as TGTGCCAGCAGTTACAACGCCTACAATGAGCAGTTCTTC. Amino acid sequence: CASSYNAYNEQFF. The chain is built from TRBV6-5 and TRBJ2-1; D not certain. V gave up 2 bases and J gave up 2 bases, with 4 bases separating them. This CDR3 spans 13 amino acids. Germline V gives CDR1 MNHEY, CDR2 SVGAGI.

The chain employs TRBV4-1 and TRBJ1-1; maybe TRBD1 (5 bases). The CDR3 totals 14 residues. V lost 1 base and J lost 1, with 7 bases in between. CDR1 and CDR2 (germline): MGHRA, YSYEKL. CDR3 DNA: TGCGCCAGCAGCCAAGTAGGGGAGAACACTGAAGCTTTCTTT. Protein sequence: CASSQVGENTEAFF.

The chain combines TRBV6-5 with TRBJ1-1; tentatively, D is TRBD1 (5 bases). V dropped 3 bases and J dropped 4 bases, with 15 bases sitting between them. Germline assignment: CDR1 MNHEY and CDR2 SVGAGI. The CDR3 spans 15 residues. The CDR3 sequence: CASSYSRRVGTEAFF. CDR3 bases: TGTGCCAGCAGTTATTCCCGCAGGGTGGGCACTGAAGCTTTCTTT.

The chain employs TRBV10-3 and TRBJ1-3; D may be TRBD1 (5 bases). The CDR3 runs 16 residues. The germline V and J ends were trimmed by 6 bases and 0 bases, with 15 bases remaining between them. In germline, CDR1 is ENHRY, CDR2 SYGVKD. The CDR3 loop reads CAISSAPGGSGNTIYF. The CDR3, as DNA: TGTGCCATCAGCTCGGCCCCCGGGGGCTCTGGAAACACCATATATTTT.

This clone was seen just once. The V and J genes are TRBV6-5 and TRBJ1-2; D is possibly TRBD1 (6 bases). Trimming pared 0 bases from V and 5 bases from J, leaving 10 bases between. CDR3 length equals 14 residues. The V gene's germline CDR1 is MNHEY and CDR2 SVGAGI. This CDR3 reads CASSYSKGGYGYTF. The CDR3 DNA sequence: TGTGCCAGCAGTTACTCGAAAGGGGGATATGGCTACACCTTC.

V usage is TRBV18 and J usage is TRBJ2-3; TRBD2 matches at 11 bases. Germline CDR1 and CDR2: KGHSH and LQKENI. The CDR3 consists of 16 residues. V dropped 3 bases and J dropped 3; count of bases not matched to a gene: 5. The CDR3, as DNA: TGTGCCAGCTCACCTGGGACTAGCGGACCGACAGATACGCAGTATTTT. Encoded protein: CASSPGTSGPTDTQYF.

This chain uses TRBV6-4 with TRBJ2-2, with TRBD2 matching over 12 bases. Per germline, CDR1 MRHNA and CDR2 SNTAGT. The length of the CDR3 is 17 residues. V was pared by 5 bases and J by 4 bases, with 8 bases of the junction left unmatched. The CDR3 nucleotides read TGTGCCAGCAGTAACCACGGACTAGCGGGAATCACCGGGGAGCTGTTTTTT. Translating gives CASSNHGLAGITGELFF.